Listed below are T cell receptor beta chains from one sample, sequenced in a study of blood T cell repertoires in COVID-19. Method: immunoSEQ multiplex PCR; TCRdb's copy keeps in-frame clones and lacks some. The table shows 400,000 to 500,000 clones, with approximately 91% occurring only once. Material: PBMCs or T cells enriched from blood (not recorded which). The receptor set was obtained from a woman between 18 and 29 years old who had been exposed to COVID-19. Both conserved end residues are part of each CDR3. A D gene is named only where the DNA matches it firmly. Only some rows state a clone size, as once, few, many or a class for expanded clones.

size: NA
J: TRBJ1-1
V: TRBV30
D: NA
CDR3: CAWMGGMQGPDPFF
DNA: TGTGCCTGGATGGGGGGGATGCAGGGACCCGATCCTTTCTTT

size: few
J: TRBJ2-6
V: TRBV2
D: NA
CDR3: CASAGHSANVLTF
DNA: TGTGCCAGCGCGGGCCATTCAGCCAACGTCCTGACTTTC

size: NA
J: TRBJ2-1
V: TRBV14
D: TRBD2
CDR3: CASSQREGSSGRFNEQFF
DNA: TGTGCCAGCAGCCAAAGGGAGGGATCTAGCGGGAGATTCAATGAGCAGTTCTTC

size: NA
J: TRBJ2-5
V: TRBV30
D: TRBD2
CDR3: CAWSLGTSGGQETQYF
DNA: TGTGCCTGGAGTCTTGGGACTAGCGGGGGACAAGAGACCCAGTACTTC

size: NA
J: TRBJ2-5
V: TRBV10-3
D: NA
CDR3: CAISEGTTVGKTQYF
DNA: TGTGCCATCAGTGAGGGAACGACAGTCGGAAAGACCCAGTACTTC

size: NA
J: TRBJ2-1
V: TRBV7-2
D: TRBD2
CDR3: CASSFGLAASYNEQFF
DNA: TGTGCCAGCAGCTTCGGTCTAGCGGCTTCCTACAATGAGCAGTTCTTC

size: NA
J: TRBJ2-6
V: TRBV9
D: NA
CDR3: CASSVATGWSGANVLTF
DNA: TGTGCCAGCAGCGTAGCAACAGGGTGGTCTGGGGCCAACGTCCTGACTTTC

size: NA
J: TRBJ1-1
V: TRBV7-5
D: NA
CDR3: CVRSCDREAFF
DNA: TGTGTCAGAAGCTGCGACAGGGAAGCTTTCTTT

size: NA
J: TRBJ1-6
V: TRBV5-5
D: TRBD1
CDR3: CASSLAGTENSPLHF
DNA: TGTGCCAGCAGCTTAGCCGGGACAGAGAATTCACCCCTCCACTTT

size: few
J: TRBJ1-1
V: TRBV28
D: NA
CDR3: CASSRLQGKSFF
DNA: TGTGCCAGCAGCCGCCTACAGGGAAAGAGCTTCTTT

size: few
J: TRBJ2-7
V: TRBV29-1
D: TRBD2
CDR3: CSVDAGLAGDSYEQYF
DNA: TGCAGCGTTGATGCCGGACTAGCGGGCGACTCCTACGAGCAGTACTTC

size: NA
J: TRBJ2-1
V: TRBV28
D: TRBD1
CDR3: CAGARQGRYEQFF
DNA: TGTGCCGGAGCTAGACAGGGACGATATGAGCAGTTCTTC

size: NA
J: TRBJ1-5
V: TRBV21-1
D: NA
CDR3: CASTPEGTGGVFGNQPQHF
DNA: TGTGCCAGCACCCCGGAGGGGACAGGGGGCGTCTTCGGCAATCAGCCCCAGCATTTT

size: once
J: TRBJ1-2
V: TRBV15
D: NA
CDR3: CATQQREGYGYTF
DNA: TGTGCCACCCAACAGCGTGAGGGCTATGGCTACACCTTC

size: NA
J: TRBJ2-7
V: TRBV19
D: NA
CDR3: CASSIAEGLYEQYF
DNA: TGTGCCAGTAGTATAGCCGAGGGACTCTACGAGCAGTACTTC